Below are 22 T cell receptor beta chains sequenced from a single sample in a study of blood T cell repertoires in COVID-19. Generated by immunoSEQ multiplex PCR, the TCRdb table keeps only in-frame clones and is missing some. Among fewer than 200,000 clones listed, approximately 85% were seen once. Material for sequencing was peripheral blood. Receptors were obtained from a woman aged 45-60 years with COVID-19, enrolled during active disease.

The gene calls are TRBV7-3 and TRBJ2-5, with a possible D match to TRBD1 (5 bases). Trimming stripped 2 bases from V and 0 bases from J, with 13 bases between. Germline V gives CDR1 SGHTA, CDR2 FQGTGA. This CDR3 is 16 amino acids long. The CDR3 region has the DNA TGTGCCAGCAGCTTACCCCTAGGGGCGGACCAAGAGACCCAGTACTTC. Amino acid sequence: CASSLPLGADQETQYF.

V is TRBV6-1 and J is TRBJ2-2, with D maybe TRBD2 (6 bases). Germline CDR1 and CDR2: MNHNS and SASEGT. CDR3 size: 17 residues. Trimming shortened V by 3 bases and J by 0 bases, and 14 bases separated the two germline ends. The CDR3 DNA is TGTGCCAGCAGTGAGACCCGGGACTTGGCGAACACCGGGGAGCTGTTTTTT. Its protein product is CASSETRDLANTGELFF.

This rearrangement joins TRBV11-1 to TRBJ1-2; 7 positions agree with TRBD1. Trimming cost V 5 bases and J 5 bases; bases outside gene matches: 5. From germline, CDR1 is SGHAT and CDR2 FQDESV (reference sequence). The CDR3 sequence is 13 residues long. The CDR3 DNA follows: TGTGCCAGCAGCCCGGGACAGTTTTATGGCTACACCTTC. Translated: CASSPGQFYGYTF.

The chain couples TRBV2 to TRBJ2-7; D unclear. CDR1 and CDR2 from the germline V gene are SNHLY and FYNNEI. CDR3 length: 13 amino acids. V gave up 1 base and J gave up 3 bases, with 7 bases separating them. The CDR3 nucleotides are TGTGCCAGCAGTGAAGTCACGGGCTACGAGCAGTACTTC. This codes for CASSEVTGYEQYF.

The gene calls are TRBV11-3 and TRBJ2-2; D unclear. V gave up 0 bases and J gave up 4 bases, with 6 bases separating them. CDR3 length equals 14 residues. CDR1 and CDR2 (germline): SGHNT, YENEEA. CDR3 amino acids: CASSLDAGTGELFF. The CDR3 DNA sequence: TGTGCCAGCAGCTTAGACGCAGGCACCGGGGAGCTGTTTTTT. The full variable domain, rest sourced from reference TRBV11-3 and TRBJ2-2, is EAGVVQSPRYKIIEKKQPVAFWCNPISGHNTLYWYLQNLGQGPELLIRYENEEAVDDSQLPKDRFSAERLKGVDSTLKIQPAELGDSAVYLCASSLDAGTGELFFGEGSRLTVL.

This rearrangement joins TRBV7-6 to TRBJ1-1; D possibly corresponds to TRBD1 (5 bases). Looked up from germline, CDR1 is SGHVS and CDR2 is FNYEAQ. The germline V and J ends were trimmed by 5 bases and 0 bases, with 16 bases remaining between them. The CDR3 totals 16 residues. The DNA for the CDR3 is TGTGCCAGCAGCCCCCAGGGAGGGGCCCTGAACACTGAAGCTTTCTTT. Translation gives CASSPQGGALNTEAFF.

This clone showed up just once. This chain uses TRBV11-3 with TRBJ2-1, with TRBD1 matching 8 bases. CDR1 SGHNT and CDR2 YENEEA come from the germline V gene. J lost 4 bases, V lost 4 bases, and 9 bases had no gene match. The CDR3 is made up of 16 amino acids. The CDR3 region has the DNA TGTGCCAGCAGCTCCATCCGGGACAGGTTTTACAATGAGCAGTTCTTC. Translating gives CASSSIRDRFYNEQFF.

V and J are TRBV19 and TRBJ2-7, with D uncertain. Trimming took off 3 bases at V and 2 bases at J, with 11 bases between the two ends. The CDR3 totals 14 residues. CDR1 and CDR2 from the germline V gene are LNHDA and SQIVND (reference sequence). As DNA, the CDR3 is TGTGCCAGTAGTATTGTTGGCAGGACCTACGAGCAGTACTTC. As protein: CASSIVGRTYEQYF.

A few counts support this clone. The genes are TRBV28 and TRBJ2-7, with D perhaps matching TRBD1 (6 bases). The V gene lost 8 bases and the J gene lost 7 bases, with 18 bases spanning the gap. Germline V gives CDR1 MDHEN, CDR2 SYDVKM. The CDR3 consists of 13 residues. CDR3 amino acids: CASGQGGVREQYF. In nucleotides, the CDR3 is TGTGCCAGCGGACAAGGGGGAGTCCGTGAGCAGTACTTC.

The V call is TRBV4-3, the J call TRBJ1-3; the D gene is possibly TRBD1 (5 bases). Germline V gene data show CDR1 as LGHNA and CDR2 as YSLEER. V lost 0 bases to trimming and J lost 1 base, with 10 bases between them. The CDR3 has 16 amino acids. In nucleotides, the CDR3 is TGCGCCAGCAGCCAAGACGATGGGGCGTCTGGAAACACCATATATTTT. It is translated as CASSQDDGASGNTIYF.

CDR3 in DNA: TGTGCCAGTAGTATGAGTACAGGGAGAGGCGAAGCTTTCTTT. This translates into CASSMSTGRGEAFF. The rearrangement joins TRBV19 to TRBJ1-1, with D possibly matching TRBD1 (6 bases). CDR1 and CDR2 from the germline V gene are LNHDA and SQIVND (reference sequence). CDR3 length: 14 residues. V dropped 3 bases and J dropped 8 bases, with 16 bases sitting between them.

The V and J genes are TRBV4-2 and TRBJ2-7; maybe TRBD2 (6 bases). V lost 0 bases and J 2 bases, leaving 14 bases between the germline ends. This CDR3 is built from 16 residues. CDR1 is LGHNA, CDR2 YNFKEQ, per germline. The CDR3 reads CASSQESGLATYEQYF. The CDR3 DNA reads TGTGCCAGCAGCCAAGAATCGGGGCTAGCGACCTACGAGCAGTACTTC.

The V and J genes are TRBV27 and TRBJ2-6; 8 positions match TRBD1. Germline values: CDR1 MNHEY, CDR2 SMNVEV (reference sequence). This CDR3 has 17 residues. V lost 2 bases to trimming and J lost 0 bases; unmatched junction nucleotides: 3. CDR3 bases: TGTGCCAGCAGTTTAGACAGGGGATCCTCTGGGGCCAACGTCCTGACTTTC. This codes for CASSLDRGSSGANVLTF.

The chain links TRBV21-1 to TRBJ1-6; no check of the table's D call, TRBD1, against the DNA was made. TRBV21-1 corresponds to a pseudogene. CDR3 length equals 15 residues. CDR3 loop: CASSRRQGRNSPLHF. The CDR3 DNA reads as TGTGCCAGCAGCAGAAGACAGGGCCGTAATTCACCCCTCCACTTT.

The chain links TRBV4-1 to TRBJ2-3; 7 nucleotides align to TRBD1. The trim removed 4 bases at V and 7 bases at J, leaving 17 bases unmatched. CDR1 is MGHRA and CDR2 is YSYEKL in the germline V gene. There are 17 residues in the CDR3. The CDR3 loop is CASSPGRAQGVLNTQYF. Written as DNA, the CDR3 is TGCGCCAGCAGCCCAGGTAGGGCGCAGGGGGTTCTAAATACGCAGTATTTT.

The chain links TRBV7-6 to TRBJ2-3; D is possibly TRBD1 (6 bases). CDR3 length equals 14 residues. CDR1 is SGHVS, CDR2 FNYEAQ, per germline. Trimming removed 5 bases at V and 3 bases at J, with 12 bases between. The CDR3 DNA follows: TGTGCCAGCAGCCCCATGGGGGCGACAGATACGCAGTATTTT. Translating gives CASSPMGATDTQYF.

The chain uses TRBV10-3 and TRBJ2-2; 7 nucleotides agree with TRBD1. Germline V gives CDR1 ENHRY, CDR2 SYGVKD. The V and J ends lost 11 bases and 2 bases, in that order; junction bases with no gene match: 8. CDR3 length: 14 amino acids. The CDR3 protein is CAAVDRENTGELFF. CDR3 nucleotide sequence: TGTGCCGCGGTCGACAGGGAAAACACCGGGGAGCTGTTTTTT.

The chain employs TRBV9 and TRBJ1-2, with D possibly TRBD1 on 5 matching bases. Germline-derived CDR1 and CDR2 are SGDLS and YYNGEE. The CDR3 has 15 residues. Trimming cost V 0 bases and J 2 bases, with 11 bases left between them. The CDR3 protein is CASSVEEGANYGYTF. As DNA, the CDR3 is TGTGCCAGCAGCGTAGAAGAAGGGGCAAACTATGGCTACACCTTC.

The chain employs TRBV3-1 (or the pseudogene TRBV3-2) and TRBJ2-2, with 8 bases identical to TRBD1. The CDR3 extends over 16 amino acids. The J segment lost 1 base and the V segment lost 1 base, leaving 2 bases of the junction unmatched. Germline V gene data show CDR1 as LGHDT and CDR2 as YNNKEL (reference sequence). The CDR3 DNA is TGTGCCAGCAGCCAAGCGGGACAGGAGAACACCGGGGAGCTGTTTTTT. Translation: CASSQAGQENTGELFF.

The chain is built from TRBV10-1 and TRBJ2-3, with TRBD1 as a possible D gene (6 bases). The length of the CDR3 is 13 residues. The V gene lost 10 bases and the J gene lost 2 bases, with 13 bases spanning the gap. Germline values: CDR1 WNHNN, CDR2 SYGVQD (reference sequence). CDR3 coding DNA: TGCGCCAACCCAGGGGATGTCACAGATACGCAGTATTTT. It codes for CANPGDVTDTQYF.

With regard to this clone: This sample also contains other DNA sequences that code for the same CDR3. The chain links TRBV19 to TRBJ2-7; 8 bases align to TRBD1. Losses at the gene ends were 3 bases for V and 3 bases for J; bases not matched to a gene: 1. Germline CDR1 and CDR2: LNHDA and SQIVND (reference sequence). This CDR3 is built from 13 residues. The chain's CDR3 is CASSIGQGYEQYF. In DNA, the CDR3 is TGTGCCAGTAGTATTGGACAGGGCTACGAGCAGTACTTC. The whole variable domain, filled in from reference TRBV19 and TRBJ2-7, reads DGGITQSPKYLFRKEGQNVTLSCEQNLNHDAMYWYRQDPGQGLRLIYYSQIVNDFQKGDIAEGYSVSREKKESFPLTVTSAQKNPTAFYLCASSIGQGYEQYFGPGTRLTVT.

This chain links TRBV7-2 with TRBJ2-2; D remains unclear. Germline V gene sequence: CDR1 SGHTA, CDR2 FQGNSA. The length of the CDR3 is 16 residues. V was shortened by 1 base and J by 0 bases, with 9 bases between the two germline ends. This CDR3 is CASSLDGQANTGELFF. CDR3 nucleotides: TGTGCCAGCAGCTTAGACGGCCAGGCGAACACCGGGGAGCTGTTTTTT.